These T cell receptor beta chains were read from a single sample in a study of blood T cell repertoires in COVID-19. The data were produced by immunoSEQ multiplex PCR, yet TCRdb's version contains in-frame clones alone and is incomplete. The data show fewer than 200,000 clones, with 60% to 80% seen just once and roughly 25% held by the top ten. Sequencing input: peripheral blood. Receptor source: a woman in her seventies with acute or convalescent COVID-19. CDR3s leave out the opening cysteine and the closing phenylalanine or tryptophan. Fields, in order: V gene, J gene, D gene, CDR3 protein. D genes are given only for firm matches.

v_call: TRBV5-6; j_call: TRBJ1-1; d_call: -; cdr3_aa: ASGTGNTEAF
v_call: TRBV5-5; j_call: TRBJ2-5; d_call: TRBD1; cdr3_aa: ASSSPTGTTGETQY
v_call: TRBV4-1; j_call: TRBJ2-7; d_call: -; cdr3_aa: ASSQDHRLNYEQY
v_call: TRBV4-2; j_call: TRBJ1-6; d_call: TRBD1; cdr3_aa: ASSQGQGAEYSPLH
v_call: TRBV19; j_call: TRBJ2-4; d_call: -; cdr3_aa: ASSTPGTKNIQY
v_call: TRBV30; j_call: TRBJ1-1; d_call: TRBD1; cdr3_aa: AWGQGANTEAF
v_call: TRBV5-4; j_call: TRBJ2-1; d_call: -; cdr3_aa: ASSSGLNNEQF
v_call: TRBV5-5; j_call: TRBJ1-5; d_call: TRBD1; cdr3_aa: ASSYRPTGEGQPQH
v_call: TRBV15; j_call: TRBJ2-1; d_call: TRBD2; cdr3_aa: ATSRGRGASGQSSYNEQF
v_call: TRBV5-1; j_call: TRBJ2-1; d_call: -; cdr3_aa: ASSLAPLSIQAYNEQF
v_call: TRBV6-2/TRBV6-3; j_call: TRBJ2-5; d_call: TRBD2; cdr3_aa: ASSYSGLGVGTQY
v_call: TRBV6-6; j_call: TRBJ1-2; d_call: -; cdr3_aa: ASSSRGLYGYT
v_call: TRBV5-1; j_call: TRBJ1-1; d_call: TRBD1; cdr3_aa: ASSLQGGDMNTEAF
v_call: TRBV19; j_call: TRBJ2-1; d_call: TRBD2; cdr3_aa: ASSLVAGREQF
v_call: TRBV6-5; j_call: TRBJ1-2; d_call: -; cdr3_aa: ASSLRNRDGYT
v_call: TRBV6-1; j_call: TRBJ2-1; d_call: TRBD2; cdr3_aa: ASSDLKGTSGSAYNEQF